Following are 2 T cell receptor beta chains from one sample sequenced in a study of T cells in Graves' hyperthyroidism and ophthalmopathy. Amplified regions were TCR beta CDR3 sequences from RNA transcripts. Researchers ran a first-round RT-PCR on the TCR CDR3 using the HTBI primer set. One entry per CDR3 protein, called by TCRdb with MiXCR from the multiplex PCR reads. The sample has around 390,000 distinct CDR3 sequences; approximately 15% are singletons. The sequenced sample consisted of blood. The receptors were gathered from a woman in her twenties or thirties with Graves' ophthalmopathy.

At least ten counts were recorded for this clonotype. The chain combines TRBV28 with TRBJ2-2; unclear D gene. The CDR3 is made up of 15 amino acids. Per germline, CDR1 MDHEN and CDR2 SYDVKM. Trimming took off 10 bases at V and 1 base at J, with 16 bases between the two ends. CDR3: CATSHLLVNTGELFF. The CDR3 bases are TGTGCCACCTCACACCTGCTCGTGAACACCGGGGAGCTGTTTTTT.

This chain links TRBV27 with TRBJ2-6; 8 nucleotides match TRBD1. CDR1 MNHEY and CDR2 SMNVEV come from the germline V gene (reference sequence). The J segment lost 3 bases and the V segment lost 7 bases, leaving 11 bases of the junction unmatched. CDR3 length: 17 residues. The DNA for the CDR3 is TGTGCCAGCACCAAAGGGACAGGTGTGGTTGGGGCCAACGTCCTGACTTTC. This translates into CASTKGTGVVGANVLTF.